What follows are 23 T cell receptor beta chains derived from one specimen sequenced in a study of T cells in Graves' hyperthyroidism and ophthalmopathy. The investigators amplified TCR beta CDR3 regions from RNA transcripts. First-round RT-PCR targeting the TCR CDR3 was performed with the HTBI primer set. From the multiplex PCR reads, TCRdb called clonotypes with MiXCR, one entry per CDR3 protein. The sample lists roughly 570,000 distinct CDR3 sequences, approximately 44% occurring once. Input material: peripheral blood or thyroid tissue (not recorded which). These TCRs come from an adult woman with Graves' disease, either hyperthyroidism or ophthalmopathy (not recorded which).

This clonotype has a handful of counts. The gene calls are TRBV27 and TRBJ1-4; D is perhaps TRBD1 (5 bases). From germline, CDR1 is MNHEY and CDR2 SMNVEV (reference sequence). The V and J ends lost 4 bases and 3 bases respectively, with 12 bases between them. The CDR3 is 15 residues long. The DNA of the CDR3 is TGTGCCAGCAGTTCTCACAGGAGTCCTAATGAAAAACTGTTTTTT. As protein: CASSSHRSPNEKLFF.

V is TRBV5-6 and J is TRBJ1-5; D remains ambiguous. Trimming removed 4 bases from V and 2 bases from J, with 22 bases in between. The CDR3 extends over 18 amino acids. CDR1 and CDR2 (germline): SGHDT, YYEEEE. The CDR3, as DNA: TGTGCCAGCAGCATGACGCCGTCCGGGCCCCGGGGCAATCAGCCCCAGCATTTT. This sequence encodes CASSMTPSGPRGNQPQHF.

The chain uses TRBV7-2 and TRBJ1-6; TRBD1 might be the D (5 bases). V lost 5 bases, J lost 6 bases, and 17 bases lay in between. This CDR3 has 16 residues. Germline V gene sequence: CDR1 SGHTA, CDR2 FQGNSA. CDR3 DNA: TGTGCCAGCAGCCCACCCTCGGGACGGATTAATTCACCCCTCCACTTT. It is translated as CASSPPSGRINSPLHF. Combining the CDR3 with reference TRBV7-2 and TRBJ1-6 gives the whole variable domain GAGVSQSPSNKVTEKGKDVELRCDPISGHTALYWYRQSLGQGLEFLIYFQGNSAPDKSGLPSDRFSAERTGGSVSTLTIQRTQQEDSAVYLCASSPPSGRINSPLHFGNGTRLTVT.

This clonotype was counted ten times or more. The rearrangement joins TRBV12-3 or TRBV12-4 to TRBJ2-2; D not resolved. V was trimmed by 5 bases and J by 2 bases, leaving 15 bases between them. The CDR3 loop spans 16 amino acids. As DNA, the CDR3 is TGTGCCAGCAGTCGCTATGAGGTTGCAAACACCGGGGAGCTGTTTTTT. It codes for CASSRYEVANTGELFF.

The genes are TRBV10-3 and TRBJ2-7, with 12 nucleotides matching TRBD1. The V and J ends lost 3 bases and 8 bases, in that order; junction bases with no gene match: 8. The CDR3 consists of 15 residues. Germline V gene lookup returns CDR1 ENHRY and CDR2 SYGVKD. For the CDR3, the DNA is TGTGCCATCAGTGAAAGGGGACAGGGGGCGCCTAAGCAGTACTTC. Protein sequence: CAISERGQGAPKQYF.

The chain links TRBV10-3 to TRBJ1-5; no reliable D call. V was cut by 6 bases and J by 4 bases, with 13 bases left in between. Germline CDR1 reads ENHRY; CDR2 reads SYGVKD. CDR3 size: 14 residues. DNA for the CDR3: TGTGCCATCAGCCCCGGGCAGCCAAATCAGCCCCAGCATTTT. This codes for CAISPGQPNQPQHF.

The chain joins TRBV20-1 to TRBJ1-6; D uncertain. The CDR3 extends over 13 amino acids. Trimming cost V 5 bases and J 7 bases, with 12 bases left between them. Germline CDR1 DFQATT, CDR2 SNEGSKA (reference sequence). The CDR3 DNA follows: TGCAGTGCTGTTAGGGTTGCCAATTCACCCCTCCACTTT. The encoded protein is CSAVRVANSPLHF.

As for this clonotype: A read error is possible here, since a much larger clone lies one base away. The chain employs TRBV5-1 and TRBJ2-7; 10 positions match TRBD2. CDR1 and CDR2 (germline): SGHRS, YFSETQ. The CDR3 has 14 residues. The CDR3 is CAGSLVGTSDEQYF. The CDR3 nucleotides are TGCGCCGGCAGCTTGGTTGGGACTAGCGACGAGCAGTACTTC.

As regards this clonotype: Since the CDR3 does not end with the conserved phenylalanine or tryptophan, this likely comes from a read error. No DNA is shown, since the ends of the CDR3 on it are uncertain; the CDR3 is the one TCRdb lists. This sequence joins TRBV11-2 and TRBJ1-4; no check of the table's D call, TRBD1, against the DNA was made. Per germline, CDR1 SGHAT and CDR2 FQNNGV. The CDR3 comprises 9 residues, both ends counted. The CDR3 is CASSLEGGE.

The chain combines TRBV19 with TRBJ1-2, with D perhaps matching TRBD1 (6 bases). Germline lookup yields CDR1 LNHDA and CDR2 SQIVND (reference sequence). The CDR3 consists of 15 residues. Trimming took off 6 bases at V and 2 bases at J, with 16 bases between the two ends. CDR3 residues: CASRPGTQANYGYTF. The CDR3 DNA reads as TGTGCCAGTAGACCCGGGACACAGGCCAACTATGGCTACACCTTC.

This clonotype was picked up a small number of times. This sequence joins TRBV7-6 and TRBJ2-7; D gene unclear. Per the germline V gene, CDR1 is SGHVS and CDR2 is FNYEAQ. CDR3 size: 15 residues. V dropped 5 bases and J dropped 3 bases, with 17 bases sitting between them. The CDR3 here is CASSPATYPGYEQYF. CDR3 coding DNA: TGTGCCAGCAGCCCCGCGACCTACCCTGGCTACGAGCAGTACTTC.

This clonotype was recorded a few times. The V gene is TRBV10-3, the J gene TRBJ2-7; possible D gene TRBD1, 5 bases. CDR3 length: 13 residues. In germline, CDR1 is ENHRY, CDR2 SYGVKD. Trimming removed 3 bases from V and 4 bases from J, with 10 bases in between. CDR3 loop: CAISDRQGYEQYF. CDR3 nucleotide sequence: TGTGCCATCAGTGATCGGCAGGGTTACGAGCAGTACTTC.

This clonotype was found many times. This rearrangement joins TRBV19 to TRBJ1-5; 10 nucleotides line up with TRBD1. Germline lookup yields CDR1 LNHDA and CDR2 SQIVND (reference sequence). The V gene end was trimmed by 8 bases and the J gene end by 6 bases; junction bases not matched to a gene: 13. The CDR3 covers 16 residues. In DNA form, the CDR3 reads TGTGCCAGTTTACCCAGGACAGGGGGATTCGGTCAGCCCCAGCATTTT. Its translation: CASLPRTGGFGQPQHF. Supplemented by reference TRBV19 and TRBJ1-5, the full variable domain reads DGGITQSPKYLFRKEGQNVTLSCEQNLNHDAMYWYRQDPGQGLRLIYYSQIVNDFQKGDIAEGYSVSREKKESFPLTVTSAQKNPTAFYLCASLPRTGGFGQPQHFGDGTRLSIL.

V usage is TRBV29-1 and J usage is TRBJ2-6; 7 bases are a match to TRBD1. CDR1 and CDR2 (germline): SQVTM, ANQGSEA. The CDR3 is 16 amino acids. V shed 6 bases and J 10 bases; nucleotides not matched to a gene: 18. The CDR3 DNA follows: TGCAGCGTGCACAACAAACCGGGACAGCGGCCTAACGTCCTGACTTTC. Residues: CSVHNKPGQRPNVLTF.

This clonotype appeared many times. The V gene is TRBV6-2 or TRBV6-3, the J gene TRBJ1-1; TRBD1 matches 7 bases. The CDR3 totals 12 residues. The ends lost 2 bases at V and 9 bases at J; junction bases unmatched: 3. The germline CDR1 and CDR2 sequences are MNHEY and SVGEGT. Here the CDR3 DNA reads TGTGCCAGCAGTTACGGGACAGTTAAAGCTTTCTTT. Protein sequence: CASSYGTVKAFF.

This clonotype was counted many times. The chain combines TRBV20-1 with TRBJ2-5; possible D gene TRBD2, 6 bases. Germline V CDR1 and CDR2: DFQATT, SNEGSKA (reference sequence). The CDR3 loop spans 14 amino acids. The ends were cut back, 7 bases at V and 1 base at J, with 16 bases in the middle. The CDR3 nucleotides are TGCAGTGGCAGGAGGGGCGGGATCCAAGAGACCCAGTACTTC. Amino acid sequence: CSGRRGGIQETQYF.

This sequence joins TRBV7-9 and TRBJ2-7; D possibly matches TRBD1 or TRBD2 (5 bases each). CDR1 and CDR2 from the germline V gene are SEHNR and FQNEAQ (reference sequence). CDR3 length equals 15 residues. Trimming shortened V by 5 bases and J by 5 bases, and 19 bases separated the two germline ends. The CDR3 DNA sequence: TGTGCCAGCAGCCCCCTCTCGGGAAGGGGTCACGAGCAGTACTTC. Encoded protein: CASSPLSGRGHEQYF.

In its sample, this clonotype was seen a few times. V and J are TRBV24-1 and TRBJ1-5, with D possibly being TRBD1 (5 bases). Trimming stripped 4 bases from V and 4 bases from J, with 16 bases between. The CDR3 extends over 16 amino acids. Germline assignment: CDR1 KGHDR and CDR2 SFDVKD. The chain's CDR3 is CATSEPSVRQNQPQHF. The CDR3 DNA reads TGTGCCACCAGTGAGCCCTCCGTGCGACAGAATCAGCCCCAGCATTTT.

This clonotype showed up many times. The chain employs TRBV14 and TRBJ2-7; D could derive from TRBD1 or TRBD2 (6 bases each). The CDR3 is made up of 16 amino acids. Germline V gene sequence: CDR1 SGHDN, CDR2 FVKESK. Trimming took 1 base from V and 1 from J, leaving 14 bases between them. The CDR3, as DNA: TGTGCCAGCAGCCAAGCGATAGGGGGGAGGTCCTACGAGCAGTACTTC. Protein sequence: CASSQAIGGRSYEQYF.

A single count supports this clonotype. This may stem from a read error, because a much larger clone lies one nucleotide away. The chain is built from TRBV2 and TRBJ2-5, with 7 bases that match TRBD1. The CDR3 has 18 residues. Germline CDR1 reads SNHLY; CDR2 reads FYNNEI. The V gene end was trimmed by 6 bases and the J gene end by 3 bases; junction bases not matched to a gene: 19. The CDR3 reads CASSPKGAGPNPKETQYF. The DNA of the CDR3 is TGTGCCAGCAGCCCTAAGGGGGCTGGGCCCAATCCGAAAGAGACCCAGTACTTC.

CDR3 bases: TGTGCCAGCAGTGAATTAACAGGGCGGCCGGTCGAGCAGTACTTC. It is translated as CASSELTGRPVEQYF. The rearrangement joins TRBV25-1 to TRBJ2-7; TRBD1 is a possible D gene (6 bases). The CDR3 covers 15 residues. Germline lookup yields CDR1 MGHDK and CDR2 SYGVNS. Trimming cost V 1 base and J 6 bases, with 16 bases left between them.

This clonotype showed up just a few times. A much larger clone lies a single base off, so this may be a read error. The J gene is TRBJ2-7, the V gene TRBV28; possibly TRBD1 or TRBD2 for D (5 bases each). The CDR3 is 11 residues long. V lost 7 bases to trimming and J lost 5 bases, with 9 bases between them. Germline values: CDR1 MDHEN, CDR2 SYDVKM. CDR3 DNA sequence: TGTGCCAGCACCGGGGCGGACGAGCAGTACTTC. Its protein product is CASTGADEQYF.

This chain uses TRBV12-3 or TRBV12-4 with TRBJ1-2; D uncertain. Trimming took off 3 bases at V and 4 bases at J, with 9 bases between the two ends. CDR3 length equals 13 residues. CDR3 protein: CASSFRNSYGYTF. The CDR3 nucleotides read TGTGCCAGCAGTTTCCGCAACTCCTATGGCTACACCTTC.